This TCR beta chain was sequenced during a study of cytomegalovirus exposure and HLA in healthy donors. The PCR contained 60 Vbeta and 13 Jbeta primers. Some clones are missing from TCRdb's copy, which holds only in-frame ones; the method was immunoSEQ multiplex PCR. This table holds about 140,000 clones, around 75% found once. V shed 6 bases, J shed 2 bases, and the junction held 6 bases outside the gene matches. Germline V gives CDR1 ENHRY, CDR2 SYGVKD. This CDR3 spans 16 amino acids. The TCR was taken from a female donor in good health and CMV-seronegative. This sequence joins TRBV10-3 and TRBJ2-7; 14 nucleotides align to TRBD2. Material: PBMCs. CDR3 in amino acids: CAIRRLAGGPPYEQYF. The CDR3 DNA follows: TGTGCCATCAGGCGACTAGCGGGAGGGCCCCCCTACGAGCAGTACTTC.